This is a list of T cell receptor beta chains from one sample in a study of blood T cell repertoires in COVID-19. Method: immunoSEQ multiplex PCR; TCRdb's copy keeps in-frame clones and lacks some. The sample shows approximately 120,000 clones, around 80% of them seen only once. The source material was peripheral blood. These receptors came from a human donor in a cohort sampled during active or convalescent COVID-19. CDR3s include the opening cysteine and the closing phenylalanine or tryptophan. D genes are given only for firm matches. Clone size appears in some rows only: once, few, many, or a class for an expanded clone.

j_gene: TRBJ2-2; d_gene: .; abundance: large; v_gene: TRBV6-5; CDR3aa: CASSTGPNYAGELFF; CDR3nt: TGTGCCAGCAGCACAGGACCTAACTACGCCGGGGAGCTGTTTTTT
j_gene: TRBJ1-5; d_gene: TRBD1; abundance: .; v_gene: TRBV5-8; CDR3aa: CASSNRGYSNQPQHF; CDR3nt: TGTGCCAGCAGCAACAGGGGATATAGCAATCAGCCCCAGCATTTT
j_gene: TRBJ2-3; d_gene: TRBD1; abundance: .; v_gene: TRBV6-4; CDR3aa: CASSATGGADTQYF; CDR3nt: TGTGCCAGCAGTGCGACAGGGGGCGCGGATACGCAGTATTTT
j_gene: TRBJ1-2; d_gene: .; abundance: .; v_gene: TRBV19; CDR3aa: CASSTKPRDFGYTF; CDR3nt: TGTGCCAGTAGTACCAAGCCCCGGGACTTTGGCTACACCTTC
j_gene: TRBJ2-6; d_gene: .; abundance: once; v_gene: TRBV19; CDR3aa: CANNDSSCGANVLTF; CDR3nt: TGTGCCAATAACGACAGTTCCTGTGGGGCCAACGTCCTGACTTTC
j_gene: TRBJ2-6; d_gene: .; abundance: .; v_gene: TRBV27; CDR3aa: CASNPGVGGANVLTF; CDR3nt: TGTGCCAGCAACCCAGGGGTTGGTGGGGCCAACGTCCTGACTTTC
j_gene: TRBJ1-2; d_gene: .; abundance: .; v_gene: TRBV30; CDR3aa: CAWGRYYGYTF; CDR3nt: TGTGCCTGGGGGAGATACTATGGCTACACCTTC
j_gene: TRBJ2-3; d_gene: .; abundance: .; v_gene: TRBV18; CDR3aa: CASSPTLRWTEDTDTQYF; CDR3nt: TGTGCCAGCTCACCAACCCTCCGCTGGACAGAGGATACAGATACGCAGTATTTT
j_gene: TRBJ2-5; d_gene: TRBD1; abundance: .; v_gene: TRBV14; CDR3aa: CASSPDRVLETQYF; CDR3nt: TGTGCCAGCAGCCCGGACAGGGTTCTAGAGACCCAGTACTTC
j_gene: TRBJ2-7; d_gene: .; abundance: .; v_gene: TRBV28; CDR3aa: CASSPPFRDSAYEQYF; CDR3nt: TGTGCCAGCAGCCCCCCCTTCAGGGATTCTGCCTACGAGCAGTACTTC
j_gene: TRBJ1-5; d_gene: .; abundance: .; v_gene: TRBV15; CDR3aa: CATSRVYYRRDSNQPQHF; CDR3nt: TGTGCCACCAGCAGAGTTTATTACAGGAGAGATAGCAATCAGCCCCAGCATTTT
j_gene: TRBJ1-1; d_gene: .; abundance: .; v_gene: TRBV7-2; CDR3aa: CASSPSLGGTANTEAFF; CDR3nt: TGTGCCAGCAGCCCAAGCCTTGGGGGGACGGCGAACACTGAAGCTTTCTTT
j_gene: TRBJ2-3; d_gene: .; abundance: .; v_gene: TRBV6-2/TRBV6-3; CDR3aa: CASSYRVSTDTQYF; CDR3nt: TGTGCCAGCAGTTACAGAGTTAGCACAGATACGCAGTATTTT
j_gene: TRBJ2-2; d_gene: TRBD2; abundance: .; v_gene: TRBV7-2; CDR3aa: CASSPVAGGHGGELFF; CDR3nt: TGTGCCAGCAGCCCCGTAGCGGGAGGTCATGGCGGGGAGCTGTTTTTT
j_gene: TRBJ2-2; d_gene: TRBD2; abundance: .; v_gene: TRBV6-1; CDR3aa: CASSVLEAGGRTGELFF; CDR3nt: TGTGCCAGCAGTGTCCTAGAAGCGGGGGGACGCACCGGGGAGCTGTTTTTT
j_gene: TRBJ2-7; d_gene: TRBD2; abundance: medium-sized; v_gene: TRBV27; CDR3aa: CASRGLATNEQYF; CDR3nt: TGTGCCAGCAGGGGACTAGCTACAAACGAGCAGTACTTC
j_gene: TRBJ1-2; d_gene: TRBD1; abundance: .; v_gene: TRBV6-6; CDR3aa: CASSQGGGQGYGYTF; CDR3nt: TGTGCCAGCAGTCAAGGCGGAGGACAGGGGTATGGCTACACCTTC
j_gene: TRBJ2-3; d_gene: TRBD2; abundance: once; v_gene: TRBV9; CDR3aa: CASSAGLAVMDTQYF; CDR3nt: TGTGCCAGCAGCGCGGGACTAGCGGTAATGGATACGCAGTATTTT
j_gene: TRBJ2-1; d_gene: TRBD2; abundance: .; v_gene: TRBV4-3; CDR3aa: CASSQTSGGRKEQFF; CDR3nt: TGCGCCAGCAGCCAAACTAGCGGGGGGCGAAAGGAGCAGTTCTTC
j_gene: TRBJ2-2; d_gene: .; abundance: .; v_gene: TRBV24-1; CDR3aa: CATSDTTENTGELFF; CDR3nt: TGTGCCACCAGTGATACGACAGAGAACACCGGGGAGCTGTTTTTT
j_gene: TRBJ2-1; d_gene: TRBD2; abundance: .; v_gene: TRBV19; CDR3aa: CASSMSGGQYNEQFF; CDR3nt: TGTGCCAGTAGTATGTCGGGGGGGCAATACAATGAGCAGTTCTTC
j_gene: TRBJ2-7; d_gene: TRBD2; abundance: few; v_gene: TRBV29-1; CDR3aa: CSVDLTSGGSYEQYF; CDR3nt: TGCAGCGTTGACCTGACTAGCGGAGGGTCGTACGAGCAGTACTTC
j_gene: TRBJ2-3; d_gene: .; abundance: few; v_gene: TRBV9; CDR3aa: CASSVLSGVDTQYF; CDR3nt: TGTGCCAGCAGCGTACTCTCGGGGGTAGATACGCAGTATTTT
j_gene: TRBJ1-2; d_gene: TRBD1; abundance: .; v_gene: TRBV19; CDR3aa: CASSILRTGNYGYTF; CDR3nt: TGTGCCAGTAGTATTCTAAGGACAGGGAACTATGGCTACACCTTC
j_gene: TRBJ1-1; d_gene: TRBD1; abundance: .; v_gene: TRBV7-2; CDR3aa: CASSLGGGRGHSHTEAFF; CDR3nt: TGTGCCAGCAGCTTAGGGGGGGGCAGGGGGCATTCGCACACTGAAGCTTTCTTT
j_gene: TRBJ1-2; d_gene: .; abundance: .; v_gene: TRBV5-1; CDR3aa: CASSPTTGYGYTF; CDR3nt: TGCGCCAGCAGCCCAACAACGGGCTATGGCTACACCTTC
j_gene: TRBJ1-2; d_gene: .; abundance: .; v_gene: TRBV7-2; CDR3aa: CASMPYNNYGYTF; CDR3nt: TGTGCCAGCATGCCTTACAACAACTATGGCTACACCTTC
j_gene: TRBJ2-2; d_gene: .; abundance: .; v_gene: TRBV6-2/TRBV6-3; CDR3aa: CASSYLDISGELFF; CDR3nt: TGTGCCAGCAGTTACTTGGACATCTCCGGGGAGCTGTTTTTT
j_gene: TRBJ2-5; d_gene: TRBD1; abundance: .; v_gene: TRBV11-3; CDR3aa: CASSPGQGRETQYF; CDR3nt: TGTGCCAGCAGCCCCGGACAGGGTAGAGAGACCCAGTACTTC
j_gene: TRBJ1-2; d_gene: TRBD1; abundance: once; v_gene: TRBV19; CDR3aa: CASSTIRGQLSGYGYTF; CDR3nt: TGTGCCAGTAGTACTATCAGGGGACAGCTTTCGGGCTATGGCTACACCTTC
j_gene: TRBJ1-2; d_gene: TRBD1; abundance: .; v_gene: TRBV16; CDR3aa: CASSPDRSNYGYTF; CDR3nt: TGTGCCAGCAGCCCGGACAGGTCGAACTATGGCTACACCTTC
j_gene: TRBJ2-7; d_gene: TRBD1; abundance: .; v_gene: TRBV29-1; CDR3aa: CSVERGQGVGEQYF; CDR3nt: TGCAGCGTTGAGAGGGGACAGGGTGTTGGCGAGCAGTACTTC
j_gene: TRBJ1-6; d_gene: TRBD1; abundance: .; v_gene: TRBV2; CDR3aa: CASSAQGAAQVNSPLHF; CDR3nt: TGTGCCAGCAGTGCTCAGGGGGCGGCCCAAGTTAATTCACCCCTCCACTTT
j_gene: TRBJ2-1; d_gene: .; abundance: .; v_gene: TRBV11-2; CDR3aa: CASSLVAVRRNEQFF; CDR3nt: TGTGCCAGCAGCTTAGTGGCAGTCCGGCGGAATGAGCAGTTCTTC
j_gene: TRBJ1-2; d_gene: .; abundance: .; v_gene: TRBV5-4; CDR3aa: CASIFRPGYYGYTF; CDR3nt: TGTGCCAGCATCTTCCGCCCAGGGTATTATGGCTACACCTTC
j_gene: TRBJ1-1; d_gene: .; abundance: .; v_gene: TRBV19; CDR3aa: CASSIVYGGTEAFF; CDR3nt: TGTGCCAGTAGTATAGTATACGGTGGCACTGAAGCTTTCTTT
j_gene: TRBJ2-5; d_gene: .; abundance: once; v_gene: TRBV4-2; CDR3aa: CASSQGPQLVQETQYF; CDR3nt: TGTGCCAGCAGCCAAGGCCCCCAACTAGTTCAAGAGACCCAGTACTTC
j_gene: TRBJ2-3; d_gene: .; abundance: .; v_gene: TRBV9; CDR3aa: CASSVALPGMGFSGTQYF; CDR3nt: TGTGCCAGCAGCGTAGCTTTGCCTGGGATGGGGTTTTCAGGGACGCAGTATTTT
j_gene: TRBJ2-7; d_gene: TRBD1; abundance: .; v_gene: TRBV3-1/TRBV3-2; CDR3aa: CASIAKTASSEGRAGTGDEQYF; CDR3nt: TGTGCCAGCATCGCGAAGACAGCATCCTCGGAGGGGCGAGCCGGGACAGGGGATGAGCAGTACTTC
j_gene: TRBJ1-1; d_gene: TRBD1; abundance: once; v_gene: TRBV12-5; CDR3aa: CASGIRRGQGRDTEAFF; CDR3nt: TGTGCTAGTGGCATCCGCAGGGGACAGGGTCGGGACACTGAAGCTTTCTTT
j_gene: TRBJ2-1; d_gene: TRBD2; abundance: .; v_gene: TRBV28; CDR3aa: CASNPPGLAGYNEQFF; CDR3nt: TGTGCCAGCAATCCCCCGGGACTAGCGGGATACAATGAGCAGTTCTTC
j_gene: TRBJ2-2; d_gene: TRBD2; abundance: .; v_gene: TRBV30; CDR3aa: CAWSGEAGEGSGELFF; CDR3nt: TGTGCCTGGAGTGGTGAAGCGGGAGAAGGTTCCGGGGAGCTGTTTTTT